One and the same sample provided the 20 T cell receptor beta chains below, sequenced in a study of cytomegalovirus exposure and HLA in healthy donors. In the PCR, 60 Vbeta and 13 Jbeta primers were used. Sequencing was performed with immunoSEQ multiplex PCR; in TCRdb, only in-frame clones are kept and a portion is missing. The profile shows around 96,000 clones, around 84% of them singletons. The sequenced material came from PBMCs. These receptor sequences come from a man in his late teens or twenties in good health and CMV-seronegative.

Points on this clone: The sample contains more than one DNA sequence encoding this CDR3. The chain is built from TRBV6-5 and TRBJ1-1, with 11 nucleotides matching TRBD1. With 7 bases clipped from V and 8 bases from J, the junction kept 6 bases outside the gene matches. The germline V gene encodes CDR1 MNHEY and CDR2 SVGAGI. This CDR3 is built from 13 residues. The CDR3 spells CASTGTGGSEAFF. In nucleotides, the CDR3 is TGTGCCAGCACCGGGACAGGGGGGTCCGAAGCTTTCTTT.

This rearrangement joins TRBV29-1 to TRBJ2-1; 12 nucleotides match TRBD2. Trimming at V came to 1 base and at J to 9 bases, leaving 7 bases not matched to a gene. The CDR3 extends over 15 amino acids. CDR1 SQVTM and CDR2 ANQGSEA come from the germline V gene. CDR3 coding DNA: TGCAGCGTTGAAGCACTAGCGGGGGGTAGGAGTGAGCAGTTCTTC. It is translated as CSVEALAGGRSEQFF.

The gene calls are TRBV18 and TRBJ1-1; TRBD1 matches at 11 bases. CDR3 length equals 16 residues. Trimming cost V 6 bases and J 4 bases; bases outside gene matches: 10. Looked up from germline, CDR1 is KGHSH and CDR2 is LQKENI. The CDR3 nucleotides read TGTGCCAGCTCTCAAGGCGGGGGGACAGGGGGCACTGAAGCTTTCTTT. Translation gives CASSQGGGTGGTEAFF.

This chain's CDR3 is CASSPGRGSNEQFF. The CDR3 coding sequence is TGTGCCAGCAGCCCAGGACGGGGTAGCAATGAGCAGTTCTTC. The V call is TRBV4-2, the J call TRBJ2-1, with a weak D call TRBD2 (5 bases). Trimming shortened V by 4 bases and J by 6 bases, and 13 bases separated the two germline ends. The V gene's germline CDR1 is LGHNA and CDR2 YNFKEQ. The length of the CDR3 is 14 residues.

This chain joins TRBV5-5 and TRBJ2-5; possibly TRBD2 for D (7 bases). The germline V and J ends were trimmed by 0 bases and 7 bases, with 19 bases remaining between them. The CDR3 runs 16 residues. Germline CDR1 and CDR2: SGHKS and YYEKEE (reference sequence). CDR3 nucleotide sequence: TGTGCCAGCAGCTTGGGTCAAGGGGGGGGTAGGGGGACCCAGTACTTC. This gives the protein CASSLGQGGGRGTQYF. Together with reference TRBV5-5 and TRBJ2-5, the CDR3 gives the full variable domain: DAGVTQSPTHLIKTRGQQVTLRCSPISGHKSVSWYQQVLGQGPQFIFQYYEKEERGRGNFPDRFSARQFPNYSSELNVNALLLGDSALYLCASSLGQGGGRGTQYFGPGTRLLVL.

The chain links TRBV6-1 to TRBJ1-5; D gene ambiguous. The CDR3 runs to 13 residues. The germline V and J ends were trimmed by 0 bases and 6 bases, with 6 bases remaining between them. Germline V CDR1 and CDR2: MNHNS, SASEGT. The DNA for the CDR3 is TGTGCCAGCAGTGAAGCTGGGCTTCAGCCCCAGCATTTT. It is translated as CASSEAGLQPQHF.

The chain combines TRBV5-6 with TRBJ1-3; weak D call: TRBD1 (5 bases). Trimming pared 4 bases from V and 2 bases from J, leaving 10 bases between. This CDR3 contains 14 residues. Germline values: CDR1 SGHDT, CDR2 YYEEEE. The DNA of the CDR3 is TGTGCCAGCAGCGTGGGGCTTCCTGGAAACACCATATATTTT. It translates to CASSVGLPGNTIYF.

The chain uses TRBV7-3 and TRBJ1-1, with a weak D call TRBD1 (6 bases). This CDR3 region has 14 residues. CDR1 and CDR2 (germline): SGHTA, FQGTGA. V gave up 5 bases and J gave up 1 base, with 11 bases separating them. The CDR3 coding sequence is TGTGCCAGCAGCCAGGGACACCAGAACACTGAAGCTTTCTTT. Translated, it gives CASSQGHQNTEAFF.

The rearrangement uses TRBV9 and TRBJ1-5; D may be TRBD1 (6 bases). The CDR3 covers 15 residues. Germline CDR1 reads SGDLS; CDR2 reads YYNGEE. Trimming left V 2 bases short and J 7 bases short, with 16 bases between. The CDR3 coding sequence is TGTGCCAGCAGCGTTTCGGGGGGCGCGGAGCAGCCCCAGCATTTT. It translates to CASSVSGGAEQPQHF.

The genes are TRBV5-4 and TRBJ2-7, with TRBD1 matching over 10 bases. V shed 4 bases and J 3 bases; nucleotides not matched to a gene: 10. The CDR3 sequence is 16 residues long. Germline assignment: CDR1 SGHNT and CDR2 YYREEE (reference sequence). CDR3 in DNA: TGTGCCAGCAGCACCCGAGGACAGGGGGTCGGCTACGAGCAGTACTTC. Amino acids: CASSTRGQGVGYEQYF.

V usage is TRBV30 and J usage is TRBJ1-1; D possibly corresponds to TRBD1 (6 bases). Trimming took off 5 bases at V and 3 bases at J, with 13 bases between the two ends. The CDR3 has 13 amino acids. Germline V gene data show CDR1 as GTSNPN and CDR2 as SVGIG (reference sequence). CDR3 DNA sequence: TGTGCCTGGCTACAGGGATCGGACACTGAAGCTTTCTTT. Amino acids: CAWLQGSDTEAFF.

The gene calls are TRBV19 and TRBJ1-5; D remains unclear. Trimming stripped 11 bases from V and 0 bases from J, with 23 bases between. The germline V gene has CDR1 LNHDA and CDR2 SQIVND (reference sequence). The CDR3 loop spans 17 amino acids. The CDR3 protein is CAGGFGQAPFSNQPQHF. In DNA, the CDR3 is TGTGCCGGAGGATTTGGGCAGGCGCCTTTTAGCAATCAGCCCCAGCATTTT.

V is TRBV5-1 and J is TRBJ1-4; TRBD1 aligns across 10 bases. Germline-derived CDR1 and CDR2 are SGHRS and YFSETQ. This CDR3 is 15 amino acids long. The junction had 3 bases not matched to a gene; V was cut back by 0 bases and J by 7 bases. The CDR3: CASSLAGTGVEKLFF. DNA of the CDR3: TGCGCCAGCAGCTTGGCCGGGACAGGGGTTGAAAAACTGTTTTTT.

The rearrangement links TRBV4-1 to TRBJ2-1; D ambiguous. CDR1 MGHRA and CDR2 YSYEKL come from the germline V gene. Trimming removed 4 bases at V and 6 bases at J, with 16 bases between. The CDR3 consists of 15 residues. CDR3 in DNA: TGCGCCAGCAGCCTCCTCGGTTCGCCGGGCAATGAGCAGTTCTTC. Protein sequence: CASSLLGSPGNEQFF.

The chain recombines TRBV11-2 with TRBJ2-5, with D possibly TRBD2 on 7 matching bases. The CDR3 runs 15 residues. The germline gives CDR1 SGHAT, CDR2 FQNNGV. The V and J ends lost 0 bases and 7 bases respectively, with 15 bases between them. The CDR3 DNA is TGTGCCAGCAGCTTAGATGGGGGGGCTTGGGGGACCCAGTACTTC. Its protein product is CASSLDGGAWGTQYF.

V and J are TRBV30 and TRBJ2-7, with no clear D. Trimming pared 2 bases from V and 0 bases from J, leaving 8 bases between. CDR1 and CDR2 from the germline V gene are GTSNPN and SVGIG (reference sequence). The length of the CDR3 is 13 residues. This CDR3 is CAWSYWSSYEQYF. CDR3 coding DNA: TGTGCCTGGAGTTATTGGAGCTCCTACGAGCAGTACTTC.

This clone appeared once. The V call is TRBV5-1, the J call TRBJ2-5; 7 bases align to TRBD2. The closer fit of TRBJ2-7 to the DNA end suggests the J call may be wrong. The CDR3 totals 13 residues. Germline V lookup: CDR1 SGHRS, CDR2 YFSETQ. DNA of the CDR3: TGCGCCAGCGGACCGACTAGCCAAGGCGAGCAGTACTTC. Translated: CASGPTSQGEQYF.

V usage is TRBV10-2 and J usage is TRBJ2-5, with TRBD1 as a possible D gene (6 bases). The DNA end favors TRBJ2-7, so the J call may be wrong. This CDR3 has 15 amino acids. Germline V gene lookup returns CDR1 WSHSY and CDR2 SAAADI. The CDR3 protein is CASGKGQKVPYEQYF. CDR3 sequence (DNA): TGCGCCAGCGGGAAGGGACAAAAAGTTCCCTACGAGCAGTACTTC.

The rearrangement links TRBV5-1 to TRBJ2-1; TRBD1 matches at 9 bases. This CDR3 has 16 amino acids. Per germline, CDR1 SGHRS and CDR2 YFSETQ. Trimming at V came to 6 bases and at J to 6 bases, leaving 13 bases not matched to a gene. This CDR3 reads CASIPNRGQGPNEQFF. The CDR3 DNA sequence: TGCGCCAGCATCCCAAATAGGGGACAGGGCCCCAATGAGCAGTTCTTC.

This chain uses TRBV29-1 with TRBJ2-5; a weak D match, TRBD1 (6 bases). Trimming shortened V by 8 bases and J by 2 bases, and 15 bases separated the two germline ends. CDR1 and CDR2 (germline): SQVTM, ANQGSEA. The CDR3 is 13 amino acids. As DNA, the CDR3 is TGCAGCCCGTTGCTGACAGGACAAGAGACCCAGTACTTC. Translation: CSPLLTGQETQYF.